This T cell receptor beta chain derives from a study of CXCR3-negative and CXCR3-positive naive CD8 T cells. Study-wide results and limits: Memory cells showed distinct TRBV-TRBJ patterns, while the two naive subsets matched. CXCR3-negative naive cells had less hydrophobic TRB CDR3s than did CXCR3-positive naive cells. Between one naive subset and the other, surface CD5 was comparable, and TCR strength was inferred from TRB CDR3 properties. High diversity, comparable across both naive subsets, contrasted with much lower diversity in memory CD8+ cells.

To note about this clonotype: Its antigen is undetermined.

With UMI labels, 5' RACE was used to prepare the TRB cDNA libraries. TCRdb derives one entry per CDR3 protein from the 5' RACE reads, leaving out DNA. The sample data list about 120,000 distinct CDR3 sequences. Triplicate sorts, over 250,000 cells apiece, were made for each CD8+ T cell subset. CDR1 and CDR2 (germline): SGDLS, YYNGEE. This CDR3 is built from 15 residues. The sample was naive CXCR3+ CD8+ T cells from blood. Described subset: CD45RO-CCR7+CD27+CD95- naive CD8+ T cells expressing CXCR3 (TNR3+). The chain has TRBV9 and TRBJ1-4; no DNA is available, so the TRBD1 call from TCRdb remains unchecked. The sequence was obtained from a human donor in good health. Some clones in this sample may be carry-over from other donors' samples. The CDR3 spells CASSPSGSRGEKLFF. Full variable domain (missing parts from reference TRBV9 and TRBJ1-4): DSGVTQTPKHLITATGQRVTLRCSPRSGDLSVYWYQQSLDQGLQFLIQYYNGEERAKGNILERFSAQQFPDLHSELNLSSLELGDSALYFCASSPSGSRGEKLFFGSGTQLSVL.